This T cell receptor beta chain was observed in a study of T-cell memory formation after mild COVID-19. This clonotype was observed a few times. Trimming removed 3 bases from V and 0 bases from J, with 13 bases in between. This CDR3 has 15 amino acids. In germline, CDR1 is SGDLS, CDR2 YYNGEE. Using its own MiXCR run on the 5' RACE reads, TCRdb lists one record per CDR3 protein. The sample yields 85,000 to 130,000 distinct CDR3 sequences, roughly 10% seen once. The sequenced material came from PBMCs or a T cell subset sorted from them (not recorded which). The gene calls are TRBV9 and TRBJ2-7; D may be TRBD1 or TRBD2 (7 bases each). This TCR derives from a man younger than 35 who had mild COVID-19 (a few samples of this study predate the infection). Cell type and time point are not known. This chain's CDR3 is CASSADREGSYEQYF. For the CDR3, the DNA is TGTGCCAGCAGCGCAGACAGGGAGGGCTCCTACGAGCAGTACTTC.